Below, one T cell receptor (beta chain) is given with its context. Method: immunoSEQ multiplex PCR; TCRdb's copy keeps in-frame clones and lacks some. Of 150,000 to 200,000 clones in the sample, around four fifths were seen once. This specimen comes from a study of blood T cell repertoires in COVID-19. The CDR3 extends over 15 amino acids. Unmatched junction bases numbered 10, after V lost 6 bases and J lost 7 bases. Germline V gene data show CDR1 as MRHNA and CDR2 as SNTAGT. The sample comprised peripheral blood. The gene calls are TRBV6-4 and TRBJ2-1; 9 positions match TRBD2. The TCR sequence derives from a woman aged 25 to 39 with acute or convalescent COVID-19. The CDR3 DNA reads TGTGCCAGCAGCACAATAGCGGGAGAAGGTAATGAGCAGTTCTTC. This codes for CASSTIAGEGNEQFF.